This T cell receptor beta chain is drawn from a study of vaccination effects on CD4 cells after COVID-19 (dated by TCRdb to 2022 to 2024). Broadly, across the study: Each participant got two doses of an mRNA SARS-CoV-2 vaccine, either BNT162b2 or mRNA-1273. In both COVID-19 convalescent patients and infection-naive vaccine recipients, the study compared SARS-CoV-2 spike-specific CD4+ TCR repertoires from before mRNA vaccination with those from after it. In the study, cultures from other donors were sequenced using the Oncomine TCR Beta short-read assay on an Illumina iSeq 100. A total of ten to eleven COVID-19 convalescent patients and several SARS-CoV-2-naive healthy vaccine recipients were included in the full study. What the authors observed across the whole study: Limitations of the study were the small number of convalescent patients and the absence of early post-infection timepoints. Marked clonal contraction was observed in both infection-induced and vaccine-induced clones at late post-vaccination timepoints, consistent with waning T cell responses. Among healthy vaccine recipients, nearly all vaccine-induced clones were SARS-CoV-2 mono-reactive, and just 1 of 255 was cross-reactive with common cold coronaviruses.

Libraries were constructed by the immunoSEQ multiplex PCR assay. DNA from the cultured and isolated CD4+ T cells underwent TCR beta CDR3 sequencing. The authors' pipeline ran thus. Non-productive TCR sequences were removed, reads were trimmed to the CDR3 region, and CDR3s of at least 7 amino acids were retained. Antigen-specific clonotypes were identified using the MANAFEST web app by comparison of expansion in peptide wells against reference cultures. Positive clones required FDR<0.05 expansion versus reference and all other wells, odds ratio above 5, and frequency above 0.1% in two replicate wells. Clonotypes significantly expanded in SARS-CoV-2 spike wells and in at least one common cold coronavirus spike condition were defined as cross-reactive. CDR3 similarity was assessed by Levenshtein distance using the stringdist R package, and unrooted trees were constructed with ape in R 3.6.1. TCRdb mirrors the immuneACCESS table, restricted to in-frame sequences. Some clones are absent from its copies; in checked studies, under half trace to an unresolved V gene, and the reason for the others is unknown. From that table come the V and J calls and clone size; the DNA was used to work out D and trimming. The sample table lists just under 65,000 clones, over 70% of them with a count of one. The top ten constitute about 4% of the sample.

Deletion took 6 bases off V and 0 bases off J, with a span of 9 bases between the germline ends. The CDR3 goes from the cysteine to the phenylalanine over 15 residues. This entry keeps only the CDR3 DNA: 45 bases, framed from base 1. Sequences LNHDA (CDR1) and SQIVND (CDR2) are obtained from the germline V gene (reference sequence). Concerning this clone: What antigen it recognizes has not been identified. No base quality values were provided; no much bigger clone lies one nucleotide off.

In the ViraFEST assay, PBMC were stimulated with viral peptide pools, and antigen-specific CD4+ T cell clonotypes were then identified by expansion using TCR sequencing. After about 9 days of culture, CD4+ T cells were isolated with the EasySep CD4+ T cell isolation kit. Healthy vaccine recipients had no prior SARS-CoV-2 infection, confirmed by negative nucleocapsid antibodies before and after vaccination. Over 1.5 million PBMC per well were cultured with approximately 10 ug/ml peptides in IMDM containing approximately 4.5% human AB serum, about 9 IU/ml IL-2 and gentamicin. Half of the culture medium was replaced with fresh IL-2-containing medium on days 3 and 7. Unless noted otherwise, every peptide stimulation condition was grown in triplicate wells. Using Ficoll-Paque Plus gradient centrifugation, PBMC were separated from whole blood and then either used fresh or cryopreserved at -140C. The overlapping peptide pools covered the spike proteins of SARS-CoV-2 and of the common cold coronaviruses HCoV-NL63, HCoV-OC43 and HCoV-229E. Genomic DNA was extracted from cultured CD4+ T cells with the QIAamp micro DNA kit.

The source of this sequence is a human donor who received a COVID-19 vaccine. The sequence links TRBV19 to TRBJ1-6; a weak D assignment points to TRBD1 (6 bases agree). The input for sequencing was CD4+ T cells from PBMCs cultured with HCoV-OC43 spike peptides, taken before COVID-19 vaccination. The cell subset or site tag for this specimen amounts to: HCoV-OC43 spike overlapping peptide pool stimulation. The CDR3 reads CASSRQVSYNSPLHF. At the DNA level, the sequence is TGTGCCAGTAGCAGACAGGTCTCCTATAATTCACCCCTCCACTTT.